A selection of T cell receptor beta chains follows, all from one sample in a study of shared clonotypes between healthy human individuals. Here immunoSEQ multiplex PCR was the method, and the copy in TCRdb shows in-frame clones only, minus some. The sample holds 1,500,000 or so clones, around 98.5% seen once. Sequenced material: naive CD4+ T cells sorted from blood. Receptors were obtained from a man aged 25 to 40 in good health. Both conserved end residues are trimmed from each CDR3. Each record gives: J gene, V gene, CDR3 protein.

j_gene: TRBJ2-1
v_gene: TRBV25-1
CDR3aa: ASSAGRTGRFPYNEQF

j_gene: TRBJ2-3
v_gene: TRBV29-1
CDR3aa: STLGGPAGWTDTQY

j_gene: TRBJ2-6
v_gene: TRBV5-1
CDR3aa: ASRVVYRKSSGANVLT

j_gene: TRBJ1-1
v_gene: TRBV27
CDR3aa: ASVMQKNTEAF

j_gene: TRBJ2-5
v_gene: TRBV11-2
CDR3aa: ASSLMSDSLKETQY

j_gene: TRBJ2-2
v_gene: TRBV28
CDR3aa: ASSLFPGELF

j_gene: TRBJ2-7
v_gene: TRBV5-4
CDR3aa: ASSSPGTDYEQY

j_gene: TRBJ2-7
v_gene: TRBV5-1
CDR3aa: ASSPYLAGGITYEQY

j_gene: TRBJ2-3
v_gene: TRBV28
CDR3aa: ASCYSDTDTQY

j_gene: TRBJ2-5
v_gene: TRBV27
CDR3aa: ASSPLAGGFGTQY

j_gene: TRBJ2-7
v_gene: TRBV9
CDR3aa: ASSVGQDSYEQY

j_gene: TRBJ2-5
v_gene: TRBV28
CDR3aa: ASSPAAQETQY

j_gene: TRBJ2-7
v_gene: TRBV21-1
CDR3aa: ASSKVLESRDFCYEQY

j_gene: TRBJ2-7
v_gene: TRBV7-2
CDR3aa: ASSLGGAGTFPGY

j_gene: TRBJ2-1
v_gene: TRBV9
CDR3aa: ASSVASGLYNEQF

j_gene: TRBJ2-5
v_gene: TRBV2
CDR3aa: ASSGGTGKETQY

j_gene: TRBJ2-2
v_gene: TRBV4-3
CDR3aa: ASSQAKWAGELF

j_gene: TRBJ1-5
v_gene: TRBV18
CDR3aa: ASSPRGSQPQH

j_gene: TRBJ2-5
v_gene: TRBV6-1
CDR3aa: ASSDRGLAETQY

j_gene: TRBJ2-7
v_gene: TRBV18
CDR3aa: ASSPTMSYEQY

j_gene: TRBJ2-3
v_gene: TRBV19
CDR3aa: ASSIRQTTDTQY

j_gene: TRBJ1-3
v_gene: TRBV21-1
CDR3aa: ASSKDCTEDSGNTIY

j_gene: TRBJ1-2
v_gene: TRBV2
CDR3aa: ASSSRARNYGYT

j_gene: TRBJ2-7
v_gene: TRBV6-6
CDR3aa: ASSYRPGGNYEQY

j_gene: TRBJ1-1
v_gene: TRBV4-3
CDR3aa: ASSLEYPPLYTEAF

j_gene: TRBJ1-1
v_gene: TRBV5-1
CDR3aa: ASSIGGDTEAF

j_gene: TRBJ1-5
v_gene: TRBV27
CDR3aa: ATRTGRPNQPQH

j_gene: TRBJ1-3
v_gene: TRBV5-4
CDR3aa: ASSPTPGTGTSTIY

j_gene: TRBJ1-4
v_gene: TRBV18
CDR3aa: ASSPPARANEKLF

j_gene: TRBJ1-2
v_gene: TRBV2
CDR3aa: ATLRAANYGYT

j_gene: TRBJ1-2
v_gene: TRBV9
CDR3aa: ASSVADSYGYT

j_gene: TRBJ1-5
v_gene: TRBV10-2
CDR3aa: ASRGSDQPQH

j_gene: TRBJ2-1
v_gene: TRBV7-7
CDR3aa: ASSFDRGGYNEQF

j_gene: TRBJ2-3
v_gene: TRBV30
CDR3aa: AWSPGTDTQY

j_gene: TRBJ2-7
v_gene: TRBV9
CDR3aa: ASSVGGSYEQY

j_gene: TRBJ2-7
v_gene: TRBV6-6
CDR3aa: ASSPTGFNSYEQY

j_gene: TRBJ2-7
v_gene: TRBV30
CDR3aa: AWTGADEQY

j_gene: TRBJ2-3
v_gene: TRBV5-1
CDR3aa: ASRGRGGSDTQY

j_gene: TRBJ2-3
v_gene: TRBV25-1
CDR3aa: ASSGLAGTPSTDTQY

j_gene: TRBJ2-7
v_gene: TRBV5-5
CDR3aa: ASSLLASRQY

j_gene: TRBJ1-3
v_gene: TRBV5-1
CDR3aa: ASSLGFSGNTIY

j_gene: TRBJ1-1
v_gene: TRBV28
CDR3aa: ASSEWGTEAF

j_gene: TRBJ1-5
v_gene: TRBV28
CDR3aa: ASSFGGLSNQPQH

j_gene: TRBJ1-5
v_gene: TRBV2
CDR3aa: ASSDGRGNQPQH